This TCR beta chain was found in a study of blood T cell repertoires in COVID-19. The wider study: In each case, the material was cDNA or gDNA derived from T cells, B-cell-depleted T cells, or PBMCs.

Enrollment of patients from Seattle took place during active infection, with longitudinal follow-up. This CDR3 is 14 amino acids long. The V gene end was trimmed by 4 bases and the J gene end by 6 bases; junction bases not matched to a gene: 4. The germline V gene has CDR1 LNHDA and CDR2 SQIVND (reference sequence). In the authors' methods: Nucleated cell number was recorded as an estimate derived from reference gene primer amplification. The table came from immunoSEQ multiplex PCR; TCRdb's copy has only in-frame clones and leaves some out. V and J calls and clone size come straight from that table; D and trimming were deduced from the DNA. The table has roughly 190,000 clones, 94% seen once.

This clonotype originated in a young man with COVID-19, enrolled during active disease. Sequencing was carried out using peripheral blood. The V gene is TRBV19, the J gene TRBJ1-4; 8 bases agree with TRBD1. The DNA for the CDR3 is TGTGCCAGTAGTAAGACAGGGGTTGATGAAAAACTGTTTTTT. It encodes CASSKTGVDEKLFF.